These 23 T cell receptor beta chains share one sample of origin, sequenced in a study of CD8 T cells in ankylosing spondylitis. One entry per CDR3 protein results from TCRdb running MiXCR on the 5' RACE reads. The sample yields about 340,000 distinct CDR3 sequences, around 20% seen once. Sequenced: blood, either unsorted or a sorted T cell fraction (not recorded which). All receptors derive from a male donor with ankylosing spondylitis or in good health (not recorded which).

The chain joins TRBV5-6 to TRBJ2-3; D might be TRBD2 (5 bases). Trimming stripped 0 bases from V and 2 bases from J, with 13 bases between. Germline V lookup: CDR1 SGHDT, CDR2 YYEEEE. The CDR3 contains 16 residues. Here the CDR3 DNA reads TGTGCCAGCAGCTTGGGGGTGAGCGGATACACAGATACGCAGTATTTT. Residues: CASSLGVSGYTDTQYF.

This clonotype was counted only a few times. The V and J genes are TRBV12-3 or TRBV12-4 and TRBJ2-2, with D maybe TRBD2 (7 bases). V was cut by 7 bases and J by 3 bases, with 15 bases left in between. The CDR3 is made up of 15 amino acids. CDR3 sequence (DNA): TGTGCCAGCACCCAAGGGGGGGGCTACACCGGGGAGCTGTTTTTT. This translates into CASTQGGGYTGELFF.

The CDR3 coding sequence is TGTGCCAGCAGCTTAGTCGAGGGGCACGGCGGGGAGCTGTTTTTT. Translation gives CASSLVEGHGGELFF. The genes are TRBV7-2 and TRBJ2-2, with D possibly called TRBD1 or TRBD2 (5 bases each). Germline V gives CDR1 SGHTA, CDR2 FQGNSA. Trimming took off 1 base at V and 7 bases at J, with 13 bases between the two ends. The CDR3 loop spans 15 amino acids.

This clonotype was seen only a few times. The chain is built from TRBV29-1 and TRBJ1-2, with 8 bases matching TRBD1. The CDR3 spans 10 residues. Germline V gives CDR1 SQVTM, CDR2 ANQGSEA. The junction had 0 bases not matched to a gene; V was cut back by 6 bases and J by 6 bases. This CDR3 reads CSVGQDGYTF. As DNA, the CDR3 is TGCAGCGTGGGACAGGATGGCTACACCTTC.

Only one count was recorded for this clonotype. This sequence joins TRBV27 and TRBJ2-1; TRBD1 agrees at 9 bases. This CDR3 has 13 amino acids. Germline V lookup: CDR1 MNHEY, CDR2 SMNVEV (reference sequence). With 10 bases clipped from V and 3 bases from J, the junction kept 4 bases outside the gene matches. The CDR3 bases are TGTGCCACCCGGACAGGGGTCTACAATGAGCAGTTCTTC. Protein: CATRTGVYNEQFF.

This chain links TRBV7-2 with TRBJ2-5, with 7 bases aligning to TRBD2. CDR3 length: 13 residues. V dropped 6 bases and J dropped 7; count of bases not matched to a gene: 8. Germline CDR1 SGHTA, CDR2 FQGNSA. CDR3 nucleotides: TGTGCCAGCAGACCAACTAGCGAGGGGACCCAGTACTTC. Translated: CASRPTSEGTQYF.

This clonotype showed up many times. V usage is TRBV25-1 and J usage is TRBJ2-7; D call uncertain. This CDR3 contains 12 residues. V shed 4 bases and J shed 9 bases, with 13 bases lying between them. Germline assignment: CDR1 MGHDK and CDR2 SYGVNS. The CDR3 sequence: CASSGFADGQYF. CDR3 in DNA: TGTGCCAGCAGTGGTTTCGCGGATGGGCAGTACTTC.

This clonotype is a singleton in its sample. V gene TRBV28 combines with J gene TRBJ2-2, with D uncertain. Looked up from germline, CDR1 is MDHEN and CDR2 is SYDVKM. Trimming took 7 bases from V and 1 from J, leaving 4 bases between them. This CDR3 comprises 12 residues. The CDR3 DNA reads TGTGCCAGCACTTTGAACACCGGGGAGCTGTTTTTT. Its protein product is CASTLNTGELFF.

The rearrangement links TRBV2 to TRBJ2-5; TRBD2 matches at 11 bases. Losses at the gene ends were 3 bases for V and 2 bases for J; bases not matched to a gene: 5. Germline V CDR1 and CDR2: SNHLY, FYNNEI. The CDR3 consists of 16 residues. In nucleotides, the CDR3 is TGTGCCAGCAGTGAGGAGTTAGCGGGGGGGCAAGAGACCCAGTACTTC. As protein: CASSEELAGGQETQYF.

The V call is TRBV29-1, the J call TRBJ2-7; TRBD1 matches 8 bases. This CDR3 is 15 amino acids long. Trimming removed 6 bases from V and 7 bases from J; junction bases left unmatched: 17. Germline V gene lookup returns CDR1 SQVTM and CDR2 ANQGSEA. CDR3 DNA sequence: TGCAGCGTACATTTCCCGGACAGGGAGATGGGAGAGCAGTACTTC. Protein sequence: CSVHFPDREMGEQYF.

This clonotype was observed a few times. V is TRBV11-2 and J is TRBJ2-7; D uncertain. This CDR3 is 15 amino acids long. Trimming shortened V by 6 bases and J by 2 bases, and 17 bases separated the two germline ends. Germline assignment: CDR1 SGHAT and CDR2 FQNNGV. The CDR3 nucleotides are TGTGCCAGCAGTCCCCAAGCTCCTTCGACCTACGAGCAGTACTTC. Translation gives CASSPQAPSTYEQYF.

This chain connects TRBV6-1 to TRBJ2-3; 10 nucleotides align to TRBD2. With 3 bases clipped from V and 1 base from J, the junction kept 4 bases outside the gene matches. Germline CDR1 and CDR2: MNHNS and SASEGT. The CDR3 totals 16 residues. The CDR3 reads CASSDKLAGGTDTQYF. CDR3 in DNA: TGTGCCAGCAGTGATAAGCTAGCGGGGGGCACAGATACGCAGTATTTT.

The chain joins TRBV29-1 to TRBJ2-7, with D maybe TRBD2 (5 bases). The CDR3 runs 12 residues. Trimming pared 7 bases from V and 0 bases from J, leaving 10 bases between. CDR1 and CDR2 from the germline V gene are SQVTM and ANQGSEA. The CDR3 region has the DNA TGCAGCGCTTCCGGGAACTCCTACGAGCAGTACTTC. This gives the protein CSASGNSYEQYF.

The rearrangement uses TRBV9 and TRBJ2-5; TRBD2 agrees at 8 bases. Germline trimming cut 3 bases from V and 5 bases from J; bases unmatched to any gene: 6. The CDR3 has 14 residues. Germline assignment: CDR1 SGDLS and CDR2 YYNGEE. CDR3 amino acids: CASSAGGGLETQYF. The CDR3 bases are TGTGCCAGCAGCGCCGGGGGGGGTCTGGAGACCCAGTACTTC.

This rearrangement joins TRBV6-2 or TRBV6-3 to TRBJ2-2; D is perhaps TRBD2 (6 bases). V was shortened by 5 bases and J by 6 bases, with 19 bases between the two germline ends. Germline CDR1 MNHEY, CDR2 SVGEGT. This CDR3 comprises 16 residues. The CDR3 DNA reads as TGTGCCAGCAGTCCCCGTCCCGGGACTTCCGCCGGGGAGCTGTTTTTT. Its protein product is CASSPRPGTSAGELFF.

The chain carries TRBV12-3 or TRBV12-4 and TRBJ2-3; D ambiguous. CDR3 length equals 15 residues. Trimming removed 6 bases from V and 0 bases from J, with 13 bases in between. The CDR3 protein is CASRGTFSSTDTQYF. DNA of the CDR3: TGTGCCAGCAGAGGAACCTTTTCTAGCACAGATACGCAGTATTTT.

This clonotype appeared a few times. The chain recombines TRBV4-1 with TRBJ1-2, with D unresolved. Germline CDR1 is MGHRA and CDR2 is YSYEKL. The CDR3 loop spans 15 amino acids. V gave up 0 bases and J gave up 3 bases, with 11 bases separating them. This CDR3 reads CASSQDRAVDYGYTF. CDR3 DNA sequence: TGCGCCAGCAGCCAAGATAGGGCAGTGGACTATGGCTACACCTTC.

V and J are TRBV7-8 and TRBJ2-1, with 9 bases aligning to TRBD2. In germline, CDR1 is SGHVS, CDR2 FQNEAQ. The CDR3 spans 17 residues. The J segment lost 3 bases and the V segment lost 4 bases, leaving 10 bases of the junction unmatched. CDR3 nucleotide sequence: TGTGCCAGCAGCTCCCCAGCAGCGGGGGGTAACTACAATGAGCAGTTCTTC. It translates to CASSSPAAGGNYNEQFF. The full variable domain, with the rest looked up from reference TRBV7-8 and TRBJ2-1, is GAGVSQSPRYKVAKRGQDVALRCDPISGHVSLFWYQQALGQGPEFLTYFQNEAQLDKSGLPSDRFFAERPEGSVSTLKIQRTQQEDSAVYLCASSSPAAGGNYNEQFFGPGTRLTVL.

The CDR3 loop reads CASSLLGLAGARETQYF. CDR3 coding DNA: TGTGCCAGCAGCTTACTGGGACTAGCGGGGGCTCGAGAGACCCAGTACTTC. The V and J genes are TRBV11-2 and TRBJ2-5; 14 bases are shared with TRBD2. V trimming: 2 bases; J trimming: 4 bases; junction bases outside the gene matches: 6. The CDR3 is 17 amino acids. CDR1 and CDR2 from the germline V gene are SGHAT and FQNNGV.

Ten or more counts support this clonotype. V gene TRBV12-3 or TRBV12-4 combines with J gene TRBJ2-5; unclear D gene. The CDR3 extends over 12 amino acids. V lost 8 bases, J lost 7 bases, and 14 bases lay in between. The CDR3 loop reads CASLGPPMTQYF. The DNA for the CDR3 is TGTGCCAGCCTTGGACCCCCCATGACCCAGTACTTC.

The V and J genes are TRBV5-6 and TRBJ2-2; D might be TRBD2 (6 bases). With 4 bases removed from V and 3 bases from J, the gap between germline ends came to 10 bases. CDR1 and CDR2 (germline): SGHDT, YYEEEE. This CDR3 is 14 amino acids long. The CDR3 loop reads CASSIRDYTGELFF. In DNA form, the CDR3 reads TGTGCCAGCAGCATCAGGGACTACACCGGGGAGCTGTTTTTT.

The chain recombines TRBV6-5 with TRBJ2-1; D perhaps matches TRBD1 (5 bases). Germline assignment: CDR1 MNHEY and CDR2 SVGAGI. CDR3 length: 13 residues. V dropped 4 bases and J dropped 8 bases, with 12 bases sitting between them. CDR3 loop: CASSFLRVDEQFF. The DNA of the CDR3 is TGTGCCAGCAGTTTCCTCAGGGTAGATGAGCAGTTCTTC.

The V and J genes are TRBV12-3 or TRBV12-4 and TRBJ2-1, with D possibly TRBD1 on 6 matching bases. The CDR3 covers 15 residues. Trimming cost V 6 bases and J 0 bases, with 12 bases left between them. DNA for the CDR3: TGTGCCAGCAGGCTTGACAGGAGCTCCTACAATGAGCAGTTCTTC. Translating it yields CASRLDRSSYNEQFF.